This TCR beta chain was observed in a study of CD8 T cells in Susac syndrome. RNA totalling roughly 0.5 to 1 ug underwent reverse transcription with random hexamers. MiXCR was run by TCRdb on the immunoSEQ multiplex PCR reads, yielding one entry per CDR3 protein. The repertoire holds approximately 120,000 distinct CDR3 sequences, with less than 97% as singletons. The sequenced sample was CD4+ T cells from PBMCs. This sequence originates from a human donor in good health.

This chain's CDR3 is CASSQALGPYEQYF. In DNA, the CDR3 is TGTGCCAGCAGCCAGGCACTGGGGCCCTACGAGCAGTACTTC. V and J are TRBV3-1 and TRBJ2-7, with a weak D call TRBD1 (5 bases). CDR3 length: 14 amino acids. The germline V and J ends were trimmed by 3 bases and 2 bases, with 11 bases remaining between them. Germline CDR1 LGHDT, CDR2 YNNKEL (reference sequence).